This T cell receptor beta chain was profiled in a study of shared clonotypes between healthy human individuals. Background on the study: CD4 naive and CD4 memory each took three plates per donor, while CD8 naive took two and CD8 memory one.

As for this clone: Its antigen is as yet unknown.

CD4+ cell separation produced CD45RA+ naive and CD45RA-negative memory subsets. Losses at the gene ends were 1 base for V and 1 base for J; bases not matched to a gene: 5. The CDR3 is 16 residues long. In germline, CDR1 is LGHNA, CDR2 YSLEER. General study points: Despite large depth, rarefaction showed incomplete sorted-subset sequencing.

Generated by immunoSEQ multiplex PCR, the TCRdb table keeps only in-frame clones and is missing some. Among about 2.4 million clones listed, approximately 93% were seen once. The clonotype originates from a young man in good health. Some clones in this sample may be carry-over from other donors' samples. The J gene is TRBJ2-7, the V gene TRBV4-3, with 9 positions matching TRBD2. Specimen: naive CD4+ T cells from PBMCs. Specified subset: CD45RA+ positively selected. The CDR3 is CASSQATSGRSYEQYF. The CDR3 nucleotides are TGCGCCAGCAGCCAAGCAACTAGCGGGCGGTCCTACGAGCAGTACTTC.